One and the same sample provided the 19 T cell receptor beta chains below, sequenced in a study of shared clonotypes between healthy human individuals. The data were produced by immunoSEQ multiplex PCR, yet TCRdb's version contains in-frame clones alone and is incomplete. This table holds roughly 320,000 clones, over 75% found once. Sequenced material: memory CD8+ T cells sorted from blood. Subset of the sample: CD45RO+ cells pooled with CCR7-negative TemRA cells. Receptors originate from a man younger than 35 in good health.

This chain links TRBV28 with TRBJ2-3; TRBD2 matches 12 bases. This CDR3 is 15 amino acids long. The V gene's germline CDR1 is MDHEN and CDR2 SYDVKM. The V and J ends lost 6 bases and 7 bases, in that order; junction bases with no gene match: 8. The CDR3 is CASSPGLAGLNTQYF. CDR3 DNA sequence: TGTGCCAGCAGCCCTGGACTAGCGGGGTTGAATACGCAGTATTTT.

Turning to this clone: The same CDR3 also results from other DNA sequences found in this sample. The gene calls are TRBV28 and TRBJ2-1, with D uncertain. The CDR3 is made up of 12 amino acids. Germline V gene lookup returns CDR1 MDHEN and CDR2 SYDVKM. Trimming left V 1 base short and J 2 bases short, with 0 bases between. The DNA of the CDR3 is TGTGCCAGCAGTTTATCCTACAATGAGCAGTTCTTC. It codes for CASSLSYNEQFF.

This clone was observed once. The V gene is TRBV4-1, the J gene TRBJ2-2; D not resolved. The CDR3 runs 18 residues. CDR1 and CDR2 (germline): MGHRA, YSYEKL. The V end lost 0 bases, the J end lost 4 bases, and 18 bases lay between the germline ends. Written as DNA, the CDR3 is TGCGCCAGCAGCCAAGAATCCCACGCCGTGAGCCTCACCGGGGAGCTGTTTTTT. This translates into CASSQESHAVSLTGELFF.

The count of this clone is one. The chain recombines TRBV6-5 with TRBJ1-5, with a weak D call TRBD1 (6 bases). Germline CDR1 is MNHEY and CDR2 is SVGAGI. Trimming removed 4 bases from V and 6 bases from J, with 19 bases in between. This CDR3 comprises 16 residues. Here the CDR3 reads CASSSRGGGLSQPQHF. CDR3 in DNA: TGTGCCAGCAGTTCTCGGGGAGGGGGGCTGAGTCAGCCCCAGCATTTT.

J is TRBJ1-5 and V is TRBV10-3; D is unresolved. The germline V gene has CDR1 ENHRY and CDR2 SYGVKD. The CDR3 totals 13 residues. Deletions cut 7 bases from V and 5 bases from J, with 12 bases between. DNA for the CDR3: TGTGCCATCACCGGGGATCGGGATCAGCCCCAGCATTTT. Residues: CAITGDRDQPQHF.

This rearrangement joins TRBV27 to TRBJ2-7, with 12 bases fitting TRBD1. Trimming took 8 bases from V and 8 from J; bases not matched to a gene: 7. The germline V gene encodes CDR1 MNHEY and CDR2 SMNVEV (reference sequence). This CDR3 has 13 amino acids. DNA for the CDR3: TGTGCCAGCTCCCGGGACAGGGGGCACAAGCAGTACTTC. Amino acid sequence: CASSRDRGHKQYF.

The genes are TRBV7-9 and TRBJ2-1; perhaps TRBD1 as D (6 bases). This CDR3 spans 16 amino acids. CDR1 is SEHNR and CDR2 is FQNEAQ in the germline V gene (reference sequence). Trimming shortened V by 5 bases and J by 7 bases, and 21 bases separated the two germline ends. The DNA for the CDR3 is TGTGCCAGCAGCCCTACAGGGTTTAGATTTATTAATGAGCAGTTCTTC. Translating gives CASSPTGFRFINEQFF.

This rearrangement joins TRBV2 to TRBJ1-1; 8 nucleotides line up with TRBD1. The CDR3 is 13 residues long. The germline gives CDR1 SNHLY, CDR2 FYNNEI. V was clipped by 8 bases and J by 3 bases; unmatched bases: 5. DNA of the CDR3: TGTGCCAGCCCGGACAGGGAGGACACTGAAGCTTTCTTT. Its translation is CASPDREDTEAFF.

This clone was observed many times. V usage is TRBV7-9 and J usage is TRBJ2-3; tentative D call: TRBD2 (6 bases). The CDR3 runs to 15 residues. The germline V gene encodes CDR1 SEHNR and CDR2 FQNEAQ (reference sequence). V shed 2 bases and J shed 2 bases, with 11 bases lying between them. CDR3 sequence reads: CASSLSWGVTDTQYF. In DNA, the CDR3 is TGTGCCAGCAGCTTAAGTTGGGGGGTCACAGATACGCAGTATTTT.

The chain carries TRBV29-1 and TRBJ1-1; a possible D gene is TRBD1 (6 bases). The germline V gene encodes CDR1 SQVTM and CDR2 ANQGSEA. The CDR3 covers 13 residues. With 7 bases removed from V and 5 bases from J, the gap between germline ends came to 17 bases. This CDR3 is CSAAGGDGTEAFF. The CDR3 DNA is TGCAGCGCAGCTGGGGGCGATGGGACTGAAGCTTTCTTT.

This clone was counted between two and nine times. CDR3 DNA sequence: TGTGCTAGTGGCATGGCAGGGGTTTCCAAAAACATTCAGTACTTC. This encodes CASGMAGVSKNIQYF. This rearrangement joins TRBV12-5 to TRBJ2-4, with D tentatively TRBD1 (6 bases). Germline V CDR1 and CDR2: LGHNT, FRNRAP. CDR3 length equals 15 residues. V lost 6 bases, J lost 2 bases, and 14 bases lay in between. The entire variable domain, with the rest obtained from reference TRBV12-5 and TRBJ2-4, is as follows: DARVTQTPRHKVTEMGQEVTMRCQPILGHNTVFWYRQTMMQGLELLAYFRNRAPLDDSGMPKDRFSAEMPDATLATLKIQPSEPRDSAVYFCASGMAGVSKNIQYFGAGTRLSVL.

This chain uses TRBV28 with TRBJ2-1; 11 bases line up with TRBD1. Germline V gene sequence: CDR1 MDHEN, CDR2 SYDVKM. The CDR3 totals 14 residues. The V and J ends lost 4 bases and 6 bases, in that order; junction bases with no gene match: 2. The CDR3 DNA reads TGTGCCAGCAGTTCCGGGACAGGGGGCAATGAGCAGTTCTTC. It translates to CASSSGTGGNEQFF.

The chain joins TRBV4-1 to TRBJ1-5; unclear D gene. The CDR3 contains 13 residues. Germline assignment: CDR1 MGHRA and CDR2 YSYEKL. Trimming pared 4 bases from V and 11 bases from J, leaving 15 bases between. Here the CDR3 DNA reads TGCGCCAGCAGCCCAGCGGCCAGCAAGGCCCAGCATTTT. This gives the protein CASSPAASKAQHF.

This chain uses TRBV2 with TRBJ2-1; the D is unclear. Per the germline V gene, CDR1 is SNHLY and CDR2 is FYNNEI. Trimming cost V 4 bases and J 3 bases, with 4 bases left between them. The CDR3 length is 12 residues. CDR3 sequence: CASSVVYNEQFF. As DNA, the CDR3 is TGTGCCAGCAGTGTCGTCTACAATGAGCAGTTCTTC.

To note about this clone: Within the sample, other DNA sequences also encode this same CDR3. V usage is TRBV7-9 and J usage is TRBJ2-7; 8 bases match TRBD2. The CDR3 is made up of 15 amino acids. Germline V gives CDR1 SEHNR, CDR2 FQNEAQ (reference sequence). V lost 0 bases to trimming and J lost 5 bases; unmatched junction nucleotides: 6. The CDR3 loop reads CASSLAAGGPDEQYF. CDR3 DNA: TGTGCCAGCAGCTTAGCGGCGGGGGGACCCGACGAGCAGTACTTC.

The rearrangement links TRBV6-5 to TRBJ1-1, with D possibly being TRBD1 (5 bases). This CDR3 has 14 amino acids. Trimming stripped 3 bases from V and 5 bases from J, with 13 bases between. Germline-derived CDR1 and CDR2 are MNHEY and SVGAGI. In nucleotides, the CDR3 is TGTGCCAGCAGTTATGAGGGGTCGAGTACTGAAGCTTTCTTT. Translating it yields CASSYEGSSTEAFF.

V usage is TRBV6-1 and J usage is TRBJ2-1, with D unclear. This CDR3 is built from 12 residues. The germline gives CDR1 MNHNS, CDR2 SASEGT. V lost 3 bases and J 6 bases, leaving 6 bases between the germline ends. This CDR3 reads CASSEYSNEQFF. As DNA, the CDR3 is TGTGCCAGCAGTGAGTACAGCAATGAGCAGTTCTTC.

The chain combines TRBV2 with TRBJ2-1, with 9 bases matching TRBD1. The CDR3 has 14 residues. From germline, CDR1 is SNHLY and CDR2 FYNNEI. V trimming: 1 base; J trimming: 6 bases; junction bases outside the gene matches: 1. Here the CDR3 reads CASSEGTGANEQFF. In DNA, the CDR3 is TGTGCCAGCAGTGAAGGGACAGGGGCCAATGAGCAGTTCTTC.

This chain links TRBV9 with TRBJ1-2, with D hard to call. Trimming shortened V by 3 bases and J by 4 bases, and 7 bases separated the two germline ends. The CDR3 contains 12 residues. Germline V gene lookup returns CDR1 SGDLS and CDR2 YYNGEE. In DNA, the CDR3 is TGTGCCAGCAGCGGGGCTACCTATGGCTACACCTTC. Protein sequence: CASSGATYGYTF.